The 28 T cell receptor beta chains below were found in one sample sequenced in a study of blood T cell repertoires in COVID-19. Sequenced by immunoSEQ multiplex PCR; TCRdb stores in-frame clones only, minus some. The sample has 390,000 or so clones, about four fifths seen once. Material: PBMCs or T cells enriched from blood (not recorded which). The origin of the receptors is a woman aged 45-65 years who had recovered from COVID-19.

The chain uses TRBV7-2 and TRBJ2-2; 8 nucleotides line up with TRBD1. The CDR3 length is 16 residues. Per germline, CDR1 SGHTA and CDR2 FQGNSA. The junction had 11 bases not matched to a gene; V was cut back by 6 bases and J by 5 bases. The CDR3 loop reads CASRKSRGLGTGELFF. The CDR3 DNA is TGTGCCAGCAGAAAAAGCAGGGGGCTCGGGACCGGGGAGCTGTTTTTT.

This CDR3 is CASSSEGLGNEQYF. The CDR3 DNA sequence: TGCGCCAGCAGCTCGGAGGGTCTGGGCAACGAGCAGTACTTC. V gene TRBV5-1 combines with J gene TRBJ2-7, with D possibly matching TRBD2 (6 bases). Trimming cost V 3 bases and J 5 bases, with 15 bases left between them. Germline V gene sequence: CDR1 SGHRS, CDR2 YFSETQ. This CDR3 is built from 14 residues.

This clone was counted between two and nine times. The V gene is TRBV3-1 (or the pseudogene TRBV3-2), the J gene TRBJ2-7, with D possibly matching TRBD1 (5 bases). CDR1 and CDR2 (germline): LGHDT, YNNKEL (reference sequence). The V end was cut by 5 bases, the J end by 0 bases, with 14 bases between. The CDR3 spans 15 residues. CDR3 coding DNA: TGTGCCAGCAGCTTATTGACAGCTAACTCCTACGAGCAGTACTTC. Amino acid sequence: CASSLLTANSYEQYF.

The chain employs TRBV5-6 and TRBJ2-5; D unresolved. The V and J ends lost 4 bases and 7 bases respectively, with 14 bases between them. The CDR3 sequence is 13 residues long. Germline V gene sequence: CDR1 SGHDT, CDR2 YYEEEE. Here the CDR3 DNA reads TGTGCCAGCAGCCCAACAGAGACCGGGACCCAGTACTTC. Encoded protein: CASSPTETGTQYF.

This chain links TRBV9 with TRBJ2-3, with D perhaps TRBD2 (7 bases). Germline-derived CDR1 and CDR2 are SGDLS and YYNGEE. The V gene lost 2 bases and the J gene lost 4 bases, with 8 bases spanning the gap. The CDR3 contains 13 residues. Written as DNA, the CDR3 is TGTGCCAGCAGCGTCGGGGGGCCAGATACGCAGTATTTT. It yields the protein CASSVGGPDTQYF.

V and J are TRBV20-1 and TRBJ2-1; the match to TRBD2 covers 9 bases. The CDR3 covers 14 residues. J lost 12 bases, V lost 3 bases, and 12 bases had no gene match. CDR1 is DFQATT and CDR2 is SNEGSKA in the germline V gene (reference sequence). This chain's CDR3 is CSASRSSGVSWQFF. CDR3 bases: TGCAGTGCTAGTAGGTCTAGCGGGGTTTCTTGGCAGTTCTTC.

The chain combines TRBV7-3 with TRBJ1-1; tentative D call: TRBD1 (5 bases). V dropped 4 bases and J dropped 1 base, with 10 bases sitting between them. Germline V CDR1 and CDR2: SGHTA, FQGTGA. The CDR3 length is 14 residues. The CDR3: CASSSGHGNTEAFF. The CDR3 DNA is TGTGCCAGCAGCTCTGGACACGGGAACACTGAAGCTTTCTTT.

The chain employs TRBV5-1 and TRBJ2-3; 14 bases fit TRBD2. With V trimmed by 4 bases and J by 5 bases, 12 bases remained unmatched. Per the germline V gene, CDR1 is SGHRS and CDR2 is YFSETQ. The CDR3 is made up of 18 amino acids. CDR3 DNA: TGCGCCAGCAGCCGTGGGGGACTAGCGGGAGTGGTGGTAGATACGCAGTATTTT. It translates to CASSRGGLAGVVVDTQYF.

The rearrangement uses TRBV10-3 and TRBJ2-1, with 11 bases fitting TRBD2. The J segment lost 5 bases and the V segment lost 5 bases, leaving 11 bases of the junction unmatched. Germline V lookup: CDR1 ENHRY, CDR2 SYGVKD. The CDR3 runs to 17 residues. This CDR3 reads CAISLAGGPGRNNEQFF. Written as DNA, the CDR3 is TGTGCCATCAGTTTAGCGGGAGGGCCAGGGCGAAACAATGAGCAGTTCTTC.

This clone was detected only once. The chain combines TRBV20-1 with TRBJ2-1; D not certain. CDR3 length equals 11 residues. V lost 3 bases to trimming and J lost 8 bases, with 8 bases between them. CDR1 is DFQATT, CDR2 SNEGSKA, per germline (reference sequence). In nucleotides, the CDR3 is TGCAGTGCTAGCCTCGAGTATGAGCAGTTCTTC. Its translation is CSASLEYEQFF.

This chain connects TRBV7-3 to TRBJ2-2, with D possibly being TRBD1 (5 bases). V was cut by 5 bases and J by 6 bases, with 13 bases left in between. This CDR3 contains 14 residues. Germline V lookup: CDR1 SGHTA, CDR2 FQGTGA. CDR3 nucleotides: TGTGCCAGCAGCACCAGTACAGGTCCCGGGGAGCTGTTTTTT. Translating it yields CASSTSTGPGELFF.

The chain is built from TRBV5-4 and TRBJ1-4; possible D gene TRBD1, 5 bases. The ends were cut back, 4 bases at V and 3 bases at J, with 10 bases in the middle. The CDR3 contains 14 residues. Germline CDR1 is SGHNT and CDR2 is YYREEE (reference sequence). The CDR3 nucleotides are TGTGCCAGCAGCCGTGGGGGGTCTAATGAAAAACTGTTTTTT. It translates to CASSRGGSNEKLFF. Drawing the rest from reference TRBV5-4 and TRBJ1-4, the complete variable domain is ETGVTQSPTHLIKTRGQQVTLRCSSQSGHNTVSWYQQALGQGPQFIFQYYREEENGRGNFPPRFSGLQFPNYSSELNVNALELDDSALYLCASSRGGSNEKLFFGSGTQLSVL.

This chain joins TRBV13 and TRBJ2-7; D is ambiguous. The CDR3 extends over 16 amino acids. In germline, CDR1 is PRHDT, CDR2 FYEKMQ (reference sequence). V dropped 0 bases and J dropped 2 bases, with 14 bases sitting between them. The CDR3 DNA is TGTGCCAGCAGCTTAGGCCGTAAGCCCGCCCCCTACGAGCAGTACTTC. Protein: CASSLGRKPAPYEQYF.

The chain couples TRBV20-1 to TRBJ1-2; D is uncertain. V lost 3 bases, J lost 7 bases, and 18 bases lay in between. This CDR3 has 14 residues. CDR1 DFQATT and CDR2 SNEGSKA come from the germline V gene (reference sequence). The chain's CDR3 is CSASNTEKAGGYTF. DNA of the CDR3: TGCAGTGCTAGTAACACAGAGAAGGCTGGTGGCTACACCTTC.

The rearrangement links TRBV30 to TRBJ2-7, with D tentatively TRBD2 (7 bases). With 1 base removed from V and 0 bases from J, the gap between germline ends came to 16 bases. The CDR3 runs to 16 residues. In germline, CDR1 is GTSNPN, CDR2 SVGIG (reference sequence). The CDR3 sequence: CAWSEGRGVLSYEQYF. Here the CDR3 DNA reads TGTGCCTGGAGTGAGGGGAGGGGGGTACTCTCCTACGAGCAGTACTTC.

The genes are TRBV18 and TRBJ1-6, with TRBD1 as a possible D gene (6 bases). Looked up from germline, CDR1 is KGHSH and CDR2 is LQKENI. Trimming pared 0 bases from V and 7 bases from J, leaving 16 bases between. The CDR3 sequence is 17 residues long. The CDR3 sequence: CASSPPQGTKVNSPLHF. The CDR3 nucleotides read TGTGCCAGCTCACCACCCCAGGGGACCAAAGTAAATTCACCCCTCCACTTT.

J is TRBJ1-1 and V is TRBV10-3; 9 bases fit TRBD1. The CDR3 runs to 15 residues. Germline CDR1 reads ENHRY; CDR2 reads SYGVKD. With 6 bases clipped from V and 1 base from J, the junction kept 6 bases outside the gene matches. This CDR3 is CAIRLPGQGNTEAFF. The CDR3 DNA reads TGTGCCATCAGACTTCCGGGACAGGGGAACACTGAAGCTTTCTTT.

The chain has TRBV11-2 and TRBJ2-7; D might be TRBD2 (5 bases). This CDR3 has 14 residues. V was pared by 5 bases and J by 5 bases, with 16 bases between. The germline CDR1 and CDR2 sequences are SGHAT and FQNNGV. CDR3 DNA: TGTGCCAGCAGCAGTGGACTGCCTTGGGACGAGCAGTACTTC. Protein sequence: CASSSGLPWDEQYF.

V gene TRBV2 combines with J gene TRBJ1-2; D might be TRBD1 (6 bases). The CDR3 consists of 14 residues. Germline assignment: CDR1 SNHLY and CDR2 FYNNEI. Between the trimmed V and J ends, which lost 7 bases and 4 bases, there was a span of 16 bases. CDR3 nucleotide sequence: TGTGCCAGCATTCCAGGGGTGGTGAGCTATGGCTACACCTTC. Translation: CASIPGVVSYGYTF. Full variable domain (rest looked up from reference TRBV2 and TRBJ1-2): EPEVTQTPSHQVTQMGQEVILRCVPISNHLYFYWYRQILGQKVEFLVSFYNNEISEKSEIFDDQFSVERPDGSNFTLKIRSTKLEDSAMYFCASIPGVVSYGYTFGSGTRLTVV.

Remarks on this clone: A junction boundary mismatches the germline segment, possibly from a read error. The CDR3: CASSYNIGELFF. For the CDR3, the DNA is TGTGCCAGCAGTTACAACATCGGGGAGCTGTTTTTT. This rearrangement joins TRBV6-2 or TRBV6-3 to TRBJ2-2; D ambiguous. This CDR3 spans 12 amino acids. CDR1 is MNHEY and CDR2 is SVGEGT in the germline V gene.

The gene calls are TRBV25-1 and TRBJ1-4, with D possibly TRBD1 on 5 matching bases. V lost 7 bases, J lost 7 bases, and 13 bases lay in between. The CDR3 has 13 residues. The germline gives CDR1 MGHDK, CDR2 SYGVNS. The DNA for the CDR3 is TGTGCCAGCACATACAGGTCCGGTGAAAAACTGTTTTTT. Translating it yields CASTYRSGEKLFF.

The chain is built from TRBV30 and TRBJ1-5; D is undetermined. The CDR3 loop spans 13 amino acids. V was clipped by 1 base and J by 2 bases, with 6 bases between them. CDR1 and CDR2 from the germline V gene are GTSNPN and SVGIG (reference sequence). CDR3 region: CAWSERRNQPQHF. The CDR3 nucleotides are TGTGCCTGGAGTGAGCGACGCAATCAGCCCCAGCATTTT.

The J gene is TRBJ1-2, the V gene TRBV18; 9 positions agree with TRBD1. The CDR3 sequence is 18 residues long. With V trimmed by 6 bases and J by 3 bases, 17 bases remained unmatched. Germline V gene sequence: CDR1 KGHSH, CDR2 LQKENI. Written as DNA, the CDR3 is TGTGCCAGCTCCCCCCGGACAGGGGTCTCGTTGTCGCACTATGGCTACACCTTC. Protein: CASSPRTGVSLSHYGYTF.

This clone was observed a few times. The chain carries TRBV9 and TRBJ2-5; TRBD2 aligns across 13 bases. The germline CDR1 and CDR2 sequences are SGDLS and YYNGEE. This CDR3 has 16 residues. J lost 2 bases, V lost 3 bases, and 4 bases had no gene match. CDR3 coding DNA: TGTGCCAGCAGCGCTGGGGGACTAGCGGGGCAAGAGACCCAGTACTTC. Protein sequence: CASSAGGLAGQETQYF.

This chain connects TRBV5-4 to TRBJ1-5, with D tentatively TRBD1 (5 bases). With 2 bases removed from V and 9 bases from J, the gap between germline ends came to 12 bases. In germline, CDR1 is SGHNT, CDR2 YYREEE (reference sequence). This CDR3 has 13 amino acids. CDR3: CASSFGGTGPQHF. CDR3 in DNA: TGTGCCAGCAGCTTCGGGGGGACGGGGCCCCAGCATTTT.

The chain carries TRBV7-2 and TRBJ1-1, with D perhaps matching TRBD1 (5 bases). Germline V gene data show CDR1 as SGHTA and CDR2 as FQGNSA. V was pared by 1 base and J by 5 bases, with 20 bases between. CDR3 length equals 17 residues. The CDR3 protein is CASSLGAREGLETEAFF. The CDR3 nucleotides read TGTGCCAGCAGCTTAGGGGCCAGGGAGGGCTTGGAGACTGAAGCTTTCTTT.

Concerning this clone: An end of the junction differs from the germline gene, which may be a read error. At the DNA level, this CDR3 is encoded by other sequences in the same sample as well. This sequence joins TRBV5-1 and TRBJ2-3, with TRBD2 identical over 7 bases. CDR3 size: 13 residues. CDR1 is SGHRS, CDR2 YFSETQ, per germline. CDR3: CASSSLAADTQYF. The CDR3, as DNA: TGCGCTAGCAGTTCCCTAGCGGCAGATACGCAGTATTTT.

The chain has TRBV10-3 and TRBJ2-1; TRBD2 aligns across 9 bases. Germline V CDR1 and CDR2: ENHRY, SYGVKD. The V segment lost 10 bases and the J segment 7 bases; nucleotides outside the gene matches: 14. The CDR3 totals 15 residues. Written as DNA, the CDR3 is TGTGCCACGACTAGGGGCGGGGGGGCAGGAAATGAGCAGTTCTTC. Protein: CATTRGGGAGNEQFF.